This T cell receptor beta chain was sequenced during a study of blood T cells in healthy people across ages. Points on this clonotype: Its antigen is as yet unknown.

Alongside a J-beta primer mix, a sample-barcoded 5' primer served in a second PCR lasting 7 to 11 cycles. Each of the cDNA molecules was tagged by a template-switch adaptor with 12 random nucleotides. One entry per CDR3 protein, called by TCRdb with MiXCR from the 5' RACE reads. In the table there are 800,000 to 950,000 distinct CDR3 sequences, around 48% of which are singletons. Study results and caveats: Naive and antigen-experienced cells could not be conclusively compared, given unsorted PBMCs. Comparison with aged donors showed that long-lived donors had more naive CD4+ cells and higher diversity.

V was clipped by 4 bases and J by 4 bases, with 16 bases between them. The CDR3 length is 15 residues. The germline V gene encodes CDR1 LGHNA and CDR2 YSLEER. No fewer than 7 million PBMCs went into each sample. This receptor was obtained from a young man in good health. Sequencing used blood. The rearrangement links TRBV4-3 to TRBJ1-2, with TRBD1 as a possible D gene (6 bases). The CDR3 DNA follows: TGCGCCAGCAGCCCCACTCGACAGGCGGTCTATGGCTACACCTTC. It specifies CASSPTRQAVYGYTF.